These T cell receptor beta chains were read from a single sample in a study of T cell changes during pregnancy in multiple sclerosis. Sequencing was performed with immunoSEQ multiplex PCR; in TCRdb, only in-frame clones are kept and a portion is missing. The sample contains roughly 80,000 clones, 85% to 95% of which appear only once. This material consisted of peripheral blood, taken after pregnancy. These receptors were taken from a female donor in good health, enrolled as a control in a pregnancy study. CDR3s include the opening cysteine and the closing phenylalanine or tryptophan. D genes are given only for firm matches. For some rows the clone size is stated as once, few or many, or as a class when expanded; others skip it.

TRBV9	TRBJ1-2	-	-	TGTGCCAGCAGCGTACGGAGCTATGGCTACACCTTC	CASSVRSYGYTF
TRBV28	TRBJ2-7	TRBD1	-	TGTGCCAGCAGTCCAAGGACAGGGTGGAACGAGCAGTACTTC	CASSPRTGWNEQYF
TRBV18	TRBJ1-6	-	-	TGTGCCAGCTCACCAAACGGACTGCCCAATTCACCCCTCCACTTT	CASSPNGLPNSPLHF
TRBV5-1	TRBJ2-5	TRBD2	-	TGCGCCAGCAGCCCCGGGGTAGCGGGGGGCAGGGAGACCCAGTACTTC	CASSPGVAGGRETQYF
TRBV18	TRBJ2-7	-	-	TGTGCCAGCTCACCTGAGACAGGTTTCTCCTACGAGCAGTACTTC	CASSPETGFSYEQYF
TRBV4-1	TRBJ2-5	-	-	TGCGCCAGCAGCCAGGGCAGCCATGAGGAGACCCAGTACTTC	CASSQGSHEETQYF
TRBV9	TRBJ2-1	-	-	TGTGCCAGCAGCTCACAAACAGGACAAAAAACCTACAATGAGCAGTTCTTC	CASSSQTGQKTYNEQFF
TRBV11-2	TRBJ1-4	-	-	TGTGCCAGCAGCAACCGGGGTCCAACTAATGAAAAACTGTTTTTT	CASSNRGPTNEKLFF
TRBV14	TRBJ2-1	-	-	TGTGCCAGCAGCCAGCAACTACAGGGCGATGAGCAGTTCTTC	CASSQQLQGDEQFF
TRBV6-1	TRBJ2-7	TRBD2	-	TGTGCCAGCACCGGACTAGCGGACTACGAGCAGTACTTC	CASTGLADYEQYF
TRBV6-6	TRBJ2-2	-	-	TGTGCCGGCGGGTGGGGGAGGAGCGCCGGGGAGCTGTTTTTT	CAGGWGRSAGELFF
TRBV6-6	TRBJ2-3	-	-	TGTGCCTCGGGGTTTCCTAGCACAGATACGCAGTATTTT	CASGFPSTDTQYF
TRBV5-1	TRBJ2-7	TRBD2	-	TGCGCCAGCAGCTTGGTCTCTAGCGGGGACTACGAGCAGTACTTC	CASSLVSSGDYEQYF
TRBV7-3	TRBJ2-7	-	-	TGTGCCAGCAGCTTAGTTTATCACGGCCACGGGGAGTACTTC	CASSLVYHGHGEYF
TRBV4-1	TRBJ1-2	-	-	TGCGCCAGCAGCCAAGAAGCTAGTATCTATGGCTACACCTTC	CASSQEASIYGYTF
TRBV6-5	TRBJ1-4	TRBD1	few	TGTGCCAGCAGTCGCGGACAGGGTTACGAAAAACTGTTTTTT	CASSRGQGYEKLFF
TRBV28	TRBJ2-7	-	-	TGTGCCAGCAGACCAAGCGTAGTCTTGGTCTACGAGCAGTACTTC	CASRPSVVLVYEQYF
TRBV4-1	TRBJ2-7	-	-	TGCGCCAGCAGCCGCCCGGGGTCTCAAGGGTCCTACGAGCAGTACTTC	CASSRPGSQGSYEQYF
TRBV11-2	TRBJ2-5	TRBD2	-	TGTGCCAGCAGGGGGGGGGCTAGCGGGCCCCAAGAGACCCAGTACTTC	CASRGGASGPQETQYF
TRBV27	TRBJ2-7	TRBD1	-	TGTGCCAGCAGTTCACCCGCCTTAACAGGGGGCTACGAGCAGTACTTC	CASSSPALTGGYEQYF
TRBV7-2	TRBJ2-7	-	once	TGTGCCAGCAGCTTAGAGAGTAATCCCTCCTACGAGCAGTACTTC	CASSLESNPSYEQYF
TRBV18	TRBJ2-5	-	-	TGTGCCAGCTCACTTAACAGGGTTCGGGAGACCCAGTACTTC	CASSLNRVRETQYF
TRBV4-1	TRBJ2-2	-	-	TGCGCCAGCAGCCAAGTTTCCGGGTTTAACACCGGGGAGCTGTTTTTT	CASSQVSGFNTGELFF
TRBV19	TRBJ2-2	TRBD2	-	TGTGCCAGTAGGTCCCTAGCGGGAGCGAACACCGGGGAGCTGTTTTTT	CASRSLAGANTGELFF
TRBV10-1	TRBJ2-5	-	-	TGCGCCAGCAGTGAGACTCTAGACTGGCAAGAGACCCAGTACTTC	CASSETLDWQETQYF
TRBV19	TRBJ2-7	-	once	TGTGCCAGTAGTGAGGGGGTGAGCGAGCAGTACTTC	CASSEGVSEQYF
TRBV7-2	TRBJ2-5	TRBD2	-	TGTGCCAGCAGCGGACAAAGCGGGAGAGCTCAAGAGACCCAGTACTTC	CASSGQSGRAQETQYF
TRBV7-9	TRBJ2-1	-	-	TGTGCCAGCAGCTTATACAGCAGCTCCTACAATGAGCAGTTCTTC	CASSLYSSSYNEQFF
TRBV29-1	TRBJ2-1	TRBD2	-	TGCAGCGTGATAAGCGGGAGAGGCTACAATGAGCAGTTCTTC	CSVISGRGYNEQFF
TRBV5-8	TRBJ2-3	TRBD2	-	TGTGCCAGCAGTTTCCCCGGCGGGGGGGCGAATACGCAGTATTTT	CASSFPGGGANTQYF
TRBV4-2	TRBJ1-2	TRBD1	-	TGTGCCAGCAGCTCCCGGGACAGGGGACGGCAGGGCTACACCTTC	CASSSRDRGRQGYTF
TRBV19	TRBJ2-7	TRBD1	-	TGTGCCAGTTCCGGGACAGGGTCGAGGGAGCAGTACTTC	CASSGTGSREQYF
TRBV9	TRBJ2-5	-	-	TGTGCCAGCAGCGTACCCCCACGGCGACCGGGGCAAGAGACCCAGTACTTC	CASSVPPRRPGQETQYF
TRBV11-2	TRBJ2-7	TRBD2	-	TGTGCCAGCAGACCCCCTGGCGGGAGGTGGGACGAGCAGTACTTC	CASRPPGGRWDEQYF
TRBV28	TRBJ1-2	-	-	TGTGCCAGCAGTTTGCAGGGATATGGCTACACCTTC	CASSLQGYGYTF
TRBV4-1	TRBJ1-1	-	-	TGCGCCAGCAGCCAGGGGAGGGTGGAGAGCACTGAAGCTTTCTTT	CASSQGRVESTEAFF
TRBV9	TRBJ2-5	TRBD1	-	TGTGCCAGCAGCCCGTGGACAGGGGAAGAGACCCAGTACTTC	CASSPWTGEETQYF
TRBV27	TRBJ2-7	-	-	TGTGCCAGCAGTTTATCGCAGCGGGTCTACGAGCAGTACTTC	CASSLSQRVYEQYF
TRBV6-5	TRBJ1-2	-	-	TGTGCCAGCAGTTCGGGCAGGGTACATGGCTACACCTTC	CASSSGRVHGYTF
TRBV27	TRBJ2-7	TRBD2	once	TGTGCCAGCAGTTTCCTAGCGGGAGGTTTTTACCGCGAGCAGTACTTC	CASSFLAGGFYREQYF
TRBV7-2	TRBJ2-7	TRBD2	-	TGTGCCAGCAGCGGACTAGCGGGAAGGAACGAGCAGTACTTC	CASSGLAGRNEQYF
TRBV27	TRBJ1-2	TRBD1	-	TGTGCCAGCAGTCTACAGGGGGCGGGGGGCTATGGCTACACCTTC	CASSLQGAGGYGYTF
TRBV6-5	TRBJ1-2	TRBD1	-	TGTGCCAGCAGTTACAGGGACAGGACGGATGGCTACACCTTC	CASSYRDRTDGYTF
TRBV19	TRBJ1-5	TRBD1	-	TGTGCCAGTTCGGGGGACAGGGGAATTTATAGCAATCAGCCCCAGCATTTT	CASSGDRGIYSNQPQHF
TRBV7-9	TRBJ1-4	-	-	TGTGCCAGCAGCTTAGGGACAGCAAATGAAAAACTGTTTTTT	CASSLGTANEKLFF
TRBV29-1	TRBJ1-4	-	-	TGCAGCGTGGGGAGGGGAGGCGGTGAAAAACTGTTTTTT	CSVGRGGGEKLFF
TRBV7-9	TRBJ2-3	-	once	TGTGCCAGCAGCTTAGGGACTTCCCTTCGGGATACGCAGTATTTT	CASSLGTSLRDTQYF